This passage covers 4 T cell receptor beta chains from one sample sequenced in a study of OX40 agonist ivuxolimab in advanced cancers. Sequencing used immunoSEQ multiplex PCR; TCRdb keeps in-frame clones, though not all of them. The table includes about 93,000 clones, under 95% detected once. The sample in question was CD4+ or CD8+ T cells sorted from blood, obtained in a trial of the OX40 agonist ivuxolimab. These receptors came from an adult with an advanced solid tumor such as melanoma, head and neck, liver or kidney cancer.

The gene calls are TRBV4-1 and TRBJ2-7; unclear D gene. The CDR3 runs to 18 residues. Germline CDR1 is MGHRA and CDR2 is YSYEKL. V was pared by 0 bases and J by 0 bases, with 18 bases between. The chain's CDR3 is CASSQDQIGVGSSYEQYF. CDR3 in DNA: TGCGCCAGCAGCCAAGACCAAATCGGAGTAGGAAGCTCCTACGAGCAGTACTTC.

J is TRBJ1-2 and V is TRBV10-3; 7 bases are a match to TRBD1. The CDR3 is 13 residues long. Germline CDR1 reads ENHRY; CDR2 reads SYGVKD. The J segment lost 3 bases and the V segment lost 8 bases, leaving 6 bases of the junction unmatched. CDR3 residues: CAIGGTDHYGYTF. Here the CDR3 DNA reads TGTGCCATCGGGGGGACAGACCACTATGGCTACACCTTC.

This chain uses TRBV10-3 with TRBJ1-2, with D uncertain. The CDR3 has 14 residues. CDR1 ENHRY and CDR2 SYGVKD come from the germline V gene. Trimming took off 6 bases at V and 7 bases at J, with 18 bases between the two ends. The CDR3 loop reads CAIRENRASGGYTF. The CDR3 nucleotides read TGTGCCATCAGAGAGAACCGGGCGTCAGGTGGCTACACCTTC.

The chain has TRBV7-9 and TRBJ2-1; D gene unclear. CDR1 and CDR2 (germline): SEHNR, FQNEAQ (reference sequence). CDR3 length equals 11 residues. Trimming took 3 bases from V and 8 from J, leaving 5 bases between them. The CDR3 protein is CASSFEHEQFF. The CDR3 region has the DNA TGTGCCAGCAGCTTCGAACATGAGCAGTTCTTC.